This T cell receptor beta chain was found in a study of blood T cell repertoires in COVID-19. Background on the study: T cells, B-cell-depleted T cells, or PBMCs supplied cDNA or gDNA.

Authors' analysis steps: Amplification of reference gene primers was used by the study to estimate nucleated cell counts. Data came from immunoSEQ multiplex PCR; TCRdb stores just in-frame clones and leaves some out. The V and J calls and the clone size are those of that table, but D and trimming were determined from the DNA. In the table there are 150,000 to 200,000 clones, approximately 91% of which are singletons. Germline-derived CDR1 and CDR2 are KGHDR and SFDVKD. With V trimmed by 2 bases and J by 0 bases, 3 bases remained unmatched. The CDR3 runs 16 residues. Material: peripheral blood. The source of this sequence is a man aged 18 to 30 with acute or convalescent COVID-19. This chain joins TRBV24-1 and TRBJ2-1; 7 bases are a match to TRBD1. CDR3: CATSDSTGSSYNEQFF. CDR3 DNA sequence: TGTGCCACCAGTGATTCGACAGGGAGCTCCTACAATGAGCAGTTCTTC.